This T cell receptor beta chain was observed in a study of blood T cells in healthy people across ages. Study-wide points: Diversity was higher, and naive CD4+ cells more numerous, in long-lived donors than in aged donors.

In the case of this clonotype: Its antigen is still unknown.

Next came a second PCR, run for roughly 6 to 11 cycles, which used a sample-barcoded 5' primer along with a J-beta primer mix. TCRdb itself ran the 5' RACE reads through MiXCR, one entry per CDR3 protein. In the table there are about a million distinct CDR3 sequences, roughly 43% of which are singletons. The CDR3 loop spans 16 amino acids. Per germline, CDR1 SEHNR and CDR2 FQNEAQ (reference sequence). V was trimmed by 1 base and J by 3 bases, leaving 15 bases between them. The V and J genes are TRBV7-9 and TRBJ1-1; D call uncertain. This sequence originates from a man in his thirties or forties in good health. The sample taken for sequencing was blood. CDR3 nucleotides: TGTGCCAGCAGCTTAGTTGACGGCCTCGAGGACACTGAAGCTTTCTTT. It encodes CASSLVDGLEDTEAFF.